Below are 12 T cell receptor beta chains sequenced from a single sample in a study of blood T cell repertoires in COVID-19. Clones were read by immunoSEQ multiplex PCR, and TCRdb kept only the in-frame ones, dropping some. Of approximately 300,000 clones detected, roughly 90% appear once; the ten largest clones hold 5% to 7%. Source material: peripheral blood. These TCRs come from a man aged 18 to 29 who had recovered from COVID-19.

The chain employs TRBV7-9 and TRBJ1-2; 7 bases line up with TRBD1. J was trimmed by 5 bases and V by 2 bases; bases with no gene match: 5. The CDR3 is made up of 14 amino acids. The germline V gene has CDR1 SEHNR and CDR2 FQNEAQ (reference sequence). The CDR3 DNA sequence: TGTGCCAGCAGCTTACAGGGGGTTGGGTATGGCTACACCTTC. This translates into CASSLQGVGYGYTF.

The rearrangement joins TRBV3-1 (or the pseudogene TRBV3-2) to TRBJ1-4, with TRBD1 identical over 8 bases. V trimming: 1 base; J trimming: 7 bases; junction bases outside the gene matches: 2. Per the germline V gene, CDR1 is LGHDT and CDR2 is YNNKEL (reference sequence). This CDR3 has 14 residues. The CDR3 is CASSQGTGIEKLFF. The CDR3 DNA sequence: TGTGCCAGCAGCCAAGGGACAGGGATTGAAAAACTGTTTTTT.

The genes are TRBV5-1 and TRBJ1-1, with 9 bases that match TRBD1. J lost 8 bases, V lost 2 bases, and 7 bases had no gene match. CDR3 length equals 14 residues. Germline V gene lookup returns CDR1 SGHRS and CDR2 YFSETQ. The CDR3 region has the DNA TGCGCCAGCAGCTTTCCGGGACAGGGACGGGAAGCTTTCTTT. It is translated as CASSFPGQGREAFF. Full variable domain (outside the CDR3, taken from reference TRBV5-1 and TRBJ1-1): KAGVTQTPRYLIKTRGQQVTLSCSPISGHRSVSWYQQTPGQGLQFLFEYFSETQRNKGNFPGRFSGRQFSNSRSEMNVSTLELGDSALYLCASSFPGQGREAFFGQGTRLTVV.

This rearrangement joins TRBV24-1 to TRBJ2-1; TRBD2 might be the D (5 bases). CDR1 KGHDR and CDR2 SFDVKD come from the germline V gene. The germline V and J ends were trimmed by 4 bases and 7 bases, with 16 bases remaining between them. This CDR3 is 15 amino acids long. This CDR3 is CATSEGEGRRNEQFF. DNA for the CDR3: TGTGCCACCAGTGAAGGCGAGGGTAGGAGAAATGAGCAGTTCTTC.

V gene TRBV7-9 combines with J gene TRBJ1-2, with D maybe TRBD1 (5 bases). This CDR3 spans 17 amino acids. The germline gives CDR1 SEHNR, CDR2 FQNEAQ (reference sequence). V was pared by 5 bases and J by 0 bases, with 19 bases between. The CDR3 region is CASSTRRDGEANYGYTF. CDR3 DNA: TGTGCCAGCAGCACGAGGAGGGACGGAGAAGCTAACTATGGCTACACCTTC.

The sample holds one count of this clone. The chain has TRBV5-1 and TRBJ1-6; TRBD1 is a possible D gene (6 bases). The V gene lost 2 bases and the J gene lost 8 bases, with 11 bases spanning the gap. Germline CDR1 reads SGHRS; CDR2 reads YFSETQ. The CDR3 has 14 residues. For the CDR3, the DNA is TGCGCCAGCAGCTTCCAGGGGATGGATTCACCCCTCCACTTT. Protein: CASSFQGMDSPLHF.

The V gene is TRBV19, the J gene TRBJ1-1; D is ambiguous. CDR1 and CDR2 from the germline V gene are LNHDA and SQIVND (reference sequence). This CDR3 spans 14 amino acids. Deletions cut 1 base from V and 4 bases from J, with 10 bases between. CDR3 amino acids: CASSIGVETTEAFF. In DNA, the CDR3 is TGTGCCAGTAGTATAGGGGTGGAGACCACTGAAGCTTTCTTT.

The V gene is TRBV7-9, the J gene TRBJ2-2; tentative D call: TRBD1 (5 bases). The CDR3 contains 15 residues. Trimming removed 3 bases from V and 3 bases from J, with 11 bases in between. The germline V gene has CDR1 SEHNR and CDR2 FQNEAQ (reference sequence). The CDR3 sequence is CASSFGDRDTGELFF. The CDR3 nucleotides read TGTGCCAGCAGCTTTGGAGACAGAGACACCGGGGAGCTGTTTTTT.

The chain uses TRBV13 and TRBJ1-3; D not certain. The germline V gene has CDR1 PRHDT and CDR2 FYEKMQ (reference sequence). The V end was cut by 2 bases, the J end by 16 bases, with 15 bases between. This CDR3 is 12 amino acids long. The DNA of the CDR3 is TGTGCCAGCAGCTTATTTCGGGGAGAATGGTATTTT. It yields the protein CASSLFRGEWYF. Supplemented by reference TRBV13 and TRBJ1-3, the full variable domain reads AAGVIQSPRHLIKEKRETATLKCYPIPRHDTVYWYQQGPGQDPQFLISFYEKMQSDKGSIPDRFSAQQFSDYHSELNMSSLELGDSALYFCASSLFRGEWYFGEGSWLTVV.

The sample holds one count of this clone. The chain joins TRBV5-5 to TRBJ2-5, with 8 bases matching TRBD2. The CDR3 totals 18 residues. Germline V gene lookup returns CDR1 SGHKS and CDR2 YYEKEE (reference sequence). Germline trimming cut 0 bases from V and 1 base from J; bases unmatched to any gene: 11. The CDR3 coding sequence is TGTGCCAGCAGCTTGGTCCTTTCGGGAGGGCCAGGCCAAGAGACCCAGTACTTC. Translation gives CASSLVLSGGPGQETQYF. Based on the CDR3 plus reference TRBV5-5 and TRBJ2-5, the full variable domain is DAGVTQSPTHLIKTRGQQVTLRCSPISGHKSVSWYQQVLGQGPQFIFQYYEKEERGRGNFPDRFSARQFPNYSSELNVNALLLGDSALYLCASSLVLSGGPGQETQYFGPGTRLLVL.

The genes are TRBV7-9 and TRBJ1-2, with 9 positions matching TRBD1. The V gene's germline CDR1 is SEHNR and CDR2 FQNEAQ (reference sequence). The junction had 8 bases not matched to a gene; V was cut back by 5 bases and J by 4 bases. CDR3 length equals 15 residues. The CDR3 spells CASSHQQGAGYGYTF. Written as DNA, the CDR3 is TGTGCCAGCAGCCATCAACAGGGGGCGGGCTATGGCTACACCTTC. Looking up the rest from reference TRBV7-9 and TRBJ1-2 gives the full variable domain: DTGVSQNPRHKITKRGQNVTFRCDPISEHNRLYWYRQTLGQGPEFLTYFQNEAQLEKSRLLSDRFSAERPKGSFSTLEIQRTEQGDSAMYLCASSHQQGAGYGYTFGSGTRLTVV.

The V call is TRBV3-1 (or the pseudogene TRBV3-2), the J call TRBJ2-7; weak D call: TRBD1 (5 bases). Per the germline V gene, CDR1 is LGHDT and CDR2 is YNNKEL (reference sequence). Deletions cut 2 bases from V and 4 bases from J, with 12 bases between. The CDR3 loop spans 14 amino acids. The CDR3 sequence: CASSQLLTEYEQYF. As DNA, the CDR3 is TGTGCCAGCAGCCAACTATTGACAGAATACGAGCAGTACTTC.